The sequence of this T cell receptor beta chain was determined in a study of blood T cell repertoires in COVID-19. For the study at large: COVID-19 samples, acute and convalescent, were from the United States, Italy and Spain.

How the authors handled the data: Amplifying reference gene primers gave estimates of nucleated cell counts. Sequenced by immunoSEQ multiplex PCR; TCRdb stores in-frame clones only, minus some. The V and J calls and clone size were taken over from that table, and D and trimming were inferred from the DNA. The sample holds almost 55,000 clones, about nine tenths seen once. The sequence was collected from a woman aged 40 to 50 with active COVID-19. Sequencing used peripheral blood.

CDR3 loop: CASSINTLYNSPLHF. The CDR3 nucleotides are TGTGCCAGTAGTATTAATACTCTATATAATTCACCCCTCCACTTT. This chain joins TRBV19 and TRBJ1-6, with unresolved D. This CDR3 has 15 residues. Germline CDR1 is LNHDA and CDR2 is SQIVND (reference sequence). Deletions cut 3 bases from V and 4 bases from J, with 10 bases between.